These 22 T cell receptor beta chains were sequenced from one sample in a study of T cells in Graves' hyperthyroidism and ophthalmopathy. Amplification of TCR beta CDR3 regions was performed using RNA transcripts as template. The HTBI primer set served for first-round RT-PCR of the TCR CDR3. A single record per CDR3 protein comes from TCRdb applying MiXCR to the multiplex PCR reads. Of about 660,000 distinct CDR3 sequences listed, just under 45% were seen once; the top ten hold under 8.5%. The sequencing sample was made of peripheral blood or thyroid tissue (not recorded which). These TCRs come from an adult man with Graves' disease, either hyperthyroidism or ophthalmopathy (not recorded which).

The chain joins TRBV9 to TRBJ1-1; possible D gene TRBD1, 5 bases. Trimming removed 4 bases from V and 0 bases from J, with 13 bases in between. There are 15 residues in the CDR3. Germline CDR1 is SGDLS and CDR2 is YYNGEE. The CDR3 sequence: CASSSRDLVNTEAFF. The CDR3 DNA reads TGTGCCAGCAGCTCTCGGGACCTAGTGAACACTGAAGCTTTCTTT.

In its sample, this clonotype was seen once. This rearrangement joins TRBV11-2 to TRBJ1-4, with D tentatively TRBD1 (5 bases). Trimming took 5 bases from V and 8 from J, leaving 21 bases between them. CDR1 and CDR2 from the germline V gene are SGHAT and FQNNGV. This CDR3 has 16 residues. The CDR3 reads CASSQEATPRGEKLFF. The CDR3 region has the DNA TGTGCCAGCAGCCAAGAGGCCACCCCACGGGGGGAAAAACTGTTTTTT. The full variable domain, completed using reference TRBV11-2 and TRBJ1-4, is EAGVAQSPRYKIIEKRQSVAFWCNPISGHATLYWYQQILGQGPKLLIQFQNNGVVDDSQLPKDRFSAERLKGVDSTLKIQPAKLEDSAVYLCASSQEATPRGEKLFFGSGTQLSVL.

J is TRBJ2-7 and V is TRBV2; 9 bases align to TRBD1. V shed 8 bases, J shed 3 bases, and the junction held 8 bases outside the gene matches. This CDR3 region has 14 residues. The germline CDR1 and CDR2 sequences are SNHLY and FYNNEI. CDR3 sequence: CASLEDRGDYEQYF. CDR3 bases: TGTGCCAGCCTGGAAGACAGGGGGGACTACGAGCAGTACTTC.

A few counts support this clonotype. The V gene is TRBV7-9, the J gene TRBJ2-5; D may be TRBD2 (5 bases). Looked up from germline, CDR1 is SEHNR and CDR2 is FQNEAQ (reference sequence). V dropped 6 bases and J dropped 5 bases, with 16 bases sitting between them. The CDR3 is made up of 14 amino acids. As DNA, the CDR3 is TGTGCCAGCAGTGATCCCAGCCCGGGGGAGACCCAGTACTTC. Encoded protein: CASSDPSPGETQYF.

The rearrangement joins TRBV29-1 to TRBJ2-2; the match to TRBD1 covers 7 bases. Trimming at V came to 0 bases and at J to 1 base, leaving 2 bases not matched to a gene. The CDR3 contains 15 residues. CDR1 and CDR2 from the germline V gene are SQVTM and ANQGSEA. CDR3 protein: CSVEERTGNTGELFF. CDR3 coding DNA: TGCAGCGTTGAAGAACGGACAGGGAACACCGGGGAGCTGTTTTTT.

The gene calls are TRBV7-8 and TRBJ1-2; weak D call: TRBD1 (6 bases). The CDR3 is 13 amino acids. Between the trimmed V and J ends, which lost 5 bases and 8 bases, there was a span of 15 bases. Germline values: CDR1 SGHVS, CDR2 FQNEAQ. The CDR3 DNA follows: TGTGCCAGCAGCCACGGGACAAGGAGGGGCTACACCTTC. The encoded protein is CASSHGTRRGYTF. Full variable domain (outside the CDR3, taken from reference TRBV7-8 and TRBJ1-2): GAGVSQSPRYKVAKRGQDVALRCDPISGHVSLFWYQQALGQGPEFLTYFQNEAQLDKSGLPSDRFFAERPEGSVSTLKIQRTQQEDSAVYLCASSHGTRRGYTFGSGTRLTVV.

This clonotype was seen at least ten times. The chain couples TRBV10-2 to TRBJ1-6; D is undetermined. From germline, CDR1 is WSHSY and CDR2 SAAADI. Trimming pared 1 base from V and 7 bases from J, leaving 17 bases between. The CDR3 runs 17 residues. CDR3 region: CASSELARETVNSPLHF. CDR3 sequence (DNA): TGCGCCAGCAGTGAGTTGGCCCGGGAAACGGTGAATTCACCCCTCCACTTT.

To note about this clonotype: A read error may explain this, as a much larger clone is one base away. The gene calls are TRBV2 and TRBJ1-5; D is uncertain. Deletions cut 6 bases from V and 1 base from J, with 10 bases between. CDR3 size: 14 residues. Germline V gene sequence: CDR1 SNHLY, CDR2 FYNNEI. For the CDR3, the DNA is TGTGCCAGCAGGCTGATCGGAAGCAATCAGCCCCAGCATTTT. Amino acids: CASRLIGSNQPQHF.

The CDR3 region has the DNA TGTGCCACCAGGGGACACAGCAATCAGCCCCAGCATTTT. Protein product: CATRGHSNQPQHF. The chain uses TRBV15 and TRBJ1-5; weak D call: TRBD1 (6 bases). The CDR3 runs to 13 residues. The V end was cut by 6 bases, the J end by 1 base, with 7 bases between. In germline, CDR1 is LNHNV, CDR2 YYDKDF (reference sequence).

This clonotype was seen only a few times. The rearrangement joins TRBV20-1 to TRBJ1-2, with 11 bases identical to TRBD1. This CDR3 is 14 amino acids long. The V gene's germline CDR1 is DFQATT and CDR2 SNEGSKA (reference sequence). V was clipped by 6 bases and J by 5 bases; unmatched bases: 8. DNA for the CDR3: TGCAGTGCACCGGACAGGGGGCTGTTATATGGCTACACCTTC. Its translation: CSAPDRGLLYGYTF.

Concerning this clonotype: Sequence at one end of the junction differs from germline and may be a read error. The chain combines TRBV28 with TRBJ2-5; D not resolved. This CDR3 has 12 residues. The germline V gene encodes CDR1 MDHEN and CDR2 SYDVKM. The CDR3: CASSLSSETQCF. The CDR3 nucleotides read TGTGCCAGCAGTTTATCGAGCGAGACCCAGTGCTTC.

This chain joins TRBV7-9 and TRBJ2-5; D not certain. The CDR3 length is 14 residues. The germline V gene has CDR1 SEHNR and CDR2 FQNEAQ (reference sequence). V shed 2 bases and J shed 1 base, with 8 bases lying between them. CDR3: CASSLPGFQETQYF. DNA of the CDR3: TGTGCCAGCAGCTTACCGGGTTTCCAAGAGACCCAGTACTTC.

The V call is TRBV5-6, the J call TRBJ1-4; a weak D match, TRBD1 (5 bases). The CDR3 length is 13 residues. V shed 7 bases and J shed 0 bases, with 7 bases lying between them. Germline V gives CDR1 SGHDT, CDR2 YYEEEE. Here the CDR3 reads CASSGPTNEKLFF. The CDR3 DNA follows: TGTGCCAGCTCAGGGCCAACTAATGAAAAACTGTTTTTT.

The chain couples TRBV14 to TRBJ1-1, with TRBD1 matching over 7 bases. The CDR3 is 16 amino acids. In germline, CDR1 is SGHDN, CDR2 FVKESK. The J segment lost 8 bases and the V segment lost 4 bases, leaving 16 bases of the junction unmatched. In DNA form, the CDR3 reads TGTGCCAGCAGCCCGGAGGGGGCAACCGGGGGCGCCGAAGCTTTCTTT. Encoded protein: CASSPEGATGGAEAFF.

This chain uses TRBV10-3 with TRBJ1-5; the D gene is possibly TRBD1 (5 bases). Germline loops: CDR1 ENHRY, CDR2 SYGVKD. Trimming left V 8 bases short and J 7 bases short, with 21 bases between. This CDR3 is built from 15 residues. The CDR3 sequence: CAIREGGTGEQPQHF. The DNA of the CDR3 is TGTGCCATCCGAGAGGGTGGGACCGGGGAGCAGCCCCAGCATTTT.

On this clonotype itself: This could be a read error, since a much larger clone is one nucleotide away. V is TRBV29-1 and J is TRBJ2-2, with D unresolved. This CDR3 contains 11 residues. Germline CDR1 is SQVTM and CDR2 is ANQGSEA. V dropped 1 base and J dropped 7 bases, with 4 bases sitting between them. The CDR3 sequence is CSVEVGGELFF. The CDR3 bases are TGCAGCGTTGAAGTCGGCGGGGAGCTGTTTTTT.

To note about this clonotype: One base away lies a much larger clone, so this may be a sequencing read error. This rearrangement joins TRBV29-1 to TRBJ1-4, with D perhaps matching TRBD1 (5 bases). This CDR3 is 13 amino acids long. Germline loops: CDR1 SQVTM, CDR2 ANQGSEA. CDR3: CGLWGGGNEKLFF. CDR3 coding DNA: TGCGGGTTGTGGGGCGGGGGTAATGAAAAACTGTTTTTT. The whole variable domain, remainder taken from reference TRBV29-1 and TRBJ1-4, is SAVISQKPSRDICQRGTSLTIQCQVDSQVTMMFWYRQQPGQSLTLIATANQGSEATYESGFVIDKFPISRPNLTFSTLTVSNMSPEDSSIYLCGLWGGGNEKLFFGSGTQLSVL.

In this sample, this clonotype turned up many times. J is TRBJ1-1 and V is TRBV29-1; a weak D match, TRBD1 (5 bases). Trimming removed 6 bases at V and 4 bases at J, with 15 bases between. The germline gives CDR1 SQVTM, CDR2 ANQGSEA. The CDR3 loop spans 13 amino acids. The CDR3 is CSVKTARGTEAFF. In DNA, the CDR3 is TGCAGCGTGAAGACAGCGAGGGGCACTGAAGCTTTCTTT.

This clonotype was counted once. The chain joins TRBV20-1 to TRBJ2-2, with TRBD2 matching over 12 bases. Germline V CDR1 and CDR2: DFQATT, SNEGSKA (reference sequence). Trimming at V came to 3 bases and at J to 6 bases, leaving 14 bases not matched to a gene. This CDR3 contains 18 residues. CDR3 bases: TGCAGTGCTAGCGATGATCGGCTAGCGGGGGGGGGACCCGGGGAGCTGTTTTTT. Its protein product is CSASDDRLAGGGPGELFF.

This sequence joins TRBV5-8 and TRBJ2-7; D possibly matches TRBD1 or TRBD2 (5 bases each). Trimming removed 4 bases from V and 2 bases from J, with 16 bases in between. This CDR3 region has 15 residues. Germline lookup yields CDR1 SGHTS and CDR2 YDEGEE. The CDR3 loop reads CASSPGTVPTYEQYF. The CDR3 DNA reads as TGTGCCAGCAGCCCGGGGACGGTCCCCACCTACGAGCAGTACTTC.

This clonotype was recorded many times. This chain links TRBV12-3 or TRBV12-4 with TRBJ1-1; D unclear. Trimming took 6 bases from V and 5 from J, leaving 7 bases between them. The length of the CDR3 is 11 residues. This CDR3 is CASSLGTEAFF. In nucleotides, the CDR3 is TGTGCCAGCAGCTTGGGTACTGAAGCTTTCTTT.

In DNA, the CDR3 is TGTGCCAGCAGTGACGGGGGGACCAATCAGCCCCAGCATTTT. Encoded protein: CASSDGGTNQPQHF. V and J are TRBV7-6 and TRBJ1-5, with a possible D match to TRBD1 (5 bases). The CDR3 length is 14 residues. Per the germline V gene, CDR1 is SGHVS and CDR2 is FNYEAQ. V was trimmed by 6 bases and J by 3 bases, leaving 12 bases between them.